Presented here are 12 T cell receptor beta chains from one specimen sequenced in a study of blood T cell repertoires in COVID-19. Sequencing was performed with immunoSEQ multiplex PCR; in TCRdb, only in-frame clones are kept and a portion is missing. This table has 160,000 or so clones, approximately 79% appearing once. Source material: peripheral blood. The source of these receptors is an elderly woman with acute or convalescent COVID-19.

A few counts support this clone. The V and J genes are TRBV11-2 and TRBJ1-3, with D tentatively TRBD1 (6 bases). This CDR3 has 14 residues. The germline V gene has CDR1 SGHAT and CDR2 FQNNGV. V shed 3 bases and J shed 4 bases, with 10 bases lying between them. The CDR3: CASSFDRLGNTIYF. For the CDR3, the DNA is TGTGCCAGCAGCTTCGACAGGCTGGGAAACACCATATATTTT.

The CDR3 region has the DNA TGTGCCAGTAGTAGTCCGGACAGGGGGCTAAGGACTCAGCCCCAGCATTTT. Its translation is CASSSPDRGLRTQPQHF. The chain combines TRBV19 with TRBJ1-5; 11 bases are a match to TRBD1. Germline lookup yields CDR1 LNHDA and CDR2 SQIVND (reference sequence). V was clipped by 4 bases and J by 6 bases; unmatched bases: 11. The CDR3 extends over 17 amino acids. Full variable domain (outside the CDR3, taken from reference TRBV19 and TRBJ1-5): DGGITQSPKYLFRKEGQNVTLSCEQNLNHDAMYWYRQDPGQGLRLIYYSQIVNDFQKGDIAEGYSVSREKKESFPLTVTSAQKNPTAFYLCASSSPDRGLRTQPQHFGDGTRLSIL.

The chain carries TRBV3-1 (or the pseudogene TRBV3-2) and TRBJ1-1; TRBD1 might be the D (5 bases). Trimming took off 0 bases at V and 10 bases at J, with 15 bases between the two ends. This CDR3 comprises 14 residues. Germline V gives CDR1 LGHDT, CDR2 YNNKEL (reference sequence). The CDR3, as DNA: TGTGCCAGCAGCCAAGAGGGGGGAGGGTATAGAGCTTTCTTT. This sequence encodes CASSQEGGGYRAFF.

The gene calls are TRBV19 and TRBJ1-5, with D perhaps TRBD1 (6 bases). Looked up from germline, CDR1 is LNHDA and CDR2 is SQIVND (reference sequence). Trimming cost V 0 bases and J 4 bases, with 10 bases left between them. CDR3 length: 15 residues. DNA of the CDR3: TGTGCCAGTAGTATAGACCGGACAGCTAATCAGCCCCAGCATTTT. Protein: CASSIDRTANQPQHF.

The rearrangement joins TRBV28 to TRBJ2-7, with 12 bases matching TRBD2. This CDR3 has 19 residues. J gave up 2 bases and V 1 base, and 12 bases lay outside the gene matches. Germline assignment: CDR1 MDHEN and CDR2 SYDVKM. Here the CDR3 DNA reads TGTGCCAGCAGTTTATACGCCTCGGGATCTAGCGGGAGGGCCTACGAGCAGTACTTC. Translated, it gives CASSLYASGSSGRAYEQYF.

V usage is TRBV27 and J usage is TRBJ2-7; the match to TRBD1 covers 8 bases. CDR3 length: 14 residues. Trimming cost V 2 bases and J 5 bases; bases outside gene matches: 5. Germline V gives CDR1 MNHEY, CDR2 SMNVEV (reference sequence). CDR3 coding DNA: TGTGCCAGCAGTTTAATTCAGGGGGCCCACGAGCAGTACTTC. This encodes CASSLIQGAHEQYF.

In DNA form, the CDR3 reads TGTGCCAGCACCCGCGGGGGGGTTAGTAATTCACCCCTCCACTTT. Protein: CASTRGGVSNSPLHF. J is TRBJ1-6 and V is TRBV2; D is possibly TRBD1 (5 bases). Germline assignment: CDR1 SNHLY and CDR2 FYNNEI. V lost 7 bases, J lost 6 bases, and 16 bases lay in between. The CDR3 is made up of 15 amino acids.

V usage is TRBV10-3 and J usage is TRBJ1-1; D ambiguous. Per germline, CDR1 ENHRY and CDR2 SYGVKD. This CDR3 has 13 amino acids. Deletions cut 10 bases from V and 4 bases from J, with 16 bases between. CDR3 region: CATRLPGSTEAFF. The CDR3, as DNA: TGTGCCACCCGATTGCCAGGCAGCACTGAAGCTTTCTTT.

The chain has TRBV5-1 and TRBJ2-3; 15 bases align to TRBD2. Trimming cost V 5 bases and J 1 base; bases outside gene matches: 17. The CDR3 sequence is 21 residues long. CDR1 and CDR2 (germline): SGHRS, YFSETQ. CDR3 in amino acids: CASRFPPSGLAGGPGTDTQYF. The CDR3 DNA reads TGCGCCAGCAGGTTCCCCCCCAGCGGACTAGCGGGAGGGCCAGGCACAGATACGCAGTATTTT. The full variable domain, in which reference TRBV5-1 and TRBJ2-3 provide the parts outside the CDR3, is KAGVTQTPRYLIKTRGQQVTLSCSPISGHRSVSWYQQTPGQGLQFLFEYFSETQRNKGNFPGRFSGRQFSNSRSEMNVSTLELGDSALYLCASRFPPSGLAGGPGTDTQYFGPGTRLTVL.

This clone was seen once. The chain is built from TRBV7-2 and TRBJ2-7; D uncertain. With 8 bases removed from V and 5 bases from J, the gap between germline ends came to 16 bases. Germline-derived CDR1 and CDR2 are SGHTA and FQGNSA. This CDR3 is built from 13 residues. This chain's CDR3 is CASGISLLHEQYF. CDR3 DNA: TGTGCCAGCGGCATTTCCCTCCTCCACGAGCAGTACTTC.

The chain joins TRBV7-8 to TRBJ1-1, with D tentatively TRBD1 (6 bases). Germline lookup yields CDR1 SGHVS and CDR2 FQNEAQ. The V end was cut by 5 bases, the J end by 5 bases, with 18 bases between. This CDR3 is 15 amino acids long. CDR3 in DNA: TGTGCCAGCAGCCAAACTCAAAACAGGGAAACTGAAGCTTTCTTT. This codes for CASSQTQNRETEAFF.

The CDR3 reads CASSFTGLADNEQFF. For the CDR3, the DNA is TGTGCCAGCAGCTTCACGGGACTAGCGGACAATGAGCAGTTCTTC. This rearrangement joins TRBV5-6 to TRBJ2-1; TRBD2 agrees at 11 bases. V gave up 2 bases and J gave up 5 bases; unmatched junction bases: 3. There are 15 residues in the CDR3. Germline assignment: CDR1 SGHDT and CDR2 YYEEEE. Filled out from reference TRBV5-6 and TRBJ2-1, the complete variable domain reads DAGVTQSPTHLIKTRGQQVTLRCSPKSGHDTVSWYQQALGQGPQFIFQYYEEEERQRGNFPDRFSGHQFPNYSSELNVNALLLGDSALYLCASSFTGLADNEQFFGPGTRLTVL.